This T cell receptor (beta chain) stems from a study of brain T cells in children with intractable seizures. This CDR3 is 14 amino acids long. V was pared by 0 bases and J by 4 bases, with 9 bases between. CDR1 and CDR2 (germline): MNHEY, SVGAGI. This clone showed up just a few times. Its target is not known. Data came from immunoSEQ multiplex PCR; TCRdb stores just in-frame clones and leaves some out. The data contain around 41,000 clones, about 93% of them singletons. The sequenced cases were selected for having the highest brain T cell transcript signatures. Before surgery, patients took at least one anti-epileptic drug. Points from the study as a whole: Clones missing pre-surgery may reflect undersampling of that blood sample. Viral specificity was inferred only from CDR3 similarity; HCMV serostatus was unknown.

The chain combines TRBV6-5 with TRBJ1-2; D ambiguous. The sample consisted of peripheral blood, taken at surgery. The TCR was taken from a girl aged 2 to 10 with tuberous sclerosis and intractable seizures. In DNA form, the CDR3 reads TGTGCCAGCAGTTACTCGGACTCGGGCTATGGCTACACCTTC. Amino acids: CASSYSDSGYGYTF.